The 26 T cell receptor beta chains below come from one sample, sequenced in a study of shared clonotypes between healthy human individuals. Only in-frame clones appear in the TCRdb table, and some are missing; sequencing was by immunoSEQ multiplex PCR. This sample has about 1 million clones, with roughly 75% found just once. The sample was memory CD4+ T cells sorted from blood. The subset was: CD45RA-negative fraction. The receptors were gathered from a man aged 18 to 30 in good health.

This CDR3 is CASSHKIGVGNTEAFF. CDR3 coding DNA: TGCGCCAGCAGCCATAAGATAGGAGTAGGGAACACTGAAGCTTTCTTT. The chain joins TRBV4-1 to TRBJ1-1; D call uncertain. The CDR3 is 16 amino acids. Germline lookup yields CDR1 MGHRA and CDR2 YSYEKL. The ends were cut back, 3 bases at V and 1 base at J, with 15 bases in the middle.

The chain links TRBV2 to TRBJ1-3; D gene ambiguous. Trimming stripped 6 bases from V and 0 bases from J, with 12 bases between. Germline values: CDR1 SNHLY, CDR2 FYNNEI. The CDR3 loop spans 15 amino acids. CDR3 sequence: CASRETANSGNTIYF. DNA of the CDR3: TGTGCCAGCAGGGAAACAGCTAACTCTGGAAACACCATATATTTT. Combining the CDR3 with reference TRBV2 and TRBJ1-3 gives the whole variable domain EPEVTQTPSHQVTQMGQEVILRCVPISNHLYFYWYRQILGQKVEFLVSFYNNEISEKSEIFDDQFSVERPDGSNFTLKIRSTKLEDSAMYFCASRETANSGNTIYFGEGSWLTVV.

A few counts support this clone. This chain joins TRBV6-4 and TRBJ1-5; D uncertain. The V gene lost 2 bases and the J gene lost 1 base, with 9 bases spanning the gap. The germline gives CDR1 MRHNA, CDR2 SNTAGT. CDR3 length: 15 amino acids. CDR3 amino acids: CASSDPPGSNQPQHF. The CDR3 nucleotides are TGTGCCAGCAGTGACCCCCCGGGCAGCAATCAGCCCCAGCATTTT.

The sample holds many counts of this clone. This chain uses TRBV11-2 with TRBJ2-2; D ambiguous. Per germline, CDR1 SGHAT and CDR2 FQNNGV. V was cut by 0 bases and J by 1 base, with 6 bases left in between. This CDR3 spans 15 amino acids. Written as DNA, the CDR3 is TGTGCCAGCAGCTTAGACCCAGGGAACACCGGGGAGCTGTTTTTT. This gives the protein CASSLDPGNTGELFF. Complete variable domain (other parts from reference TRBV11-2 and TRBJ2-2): EAGVAQSPRYKIIEKRQSVAFWCNPISGHATLYWYQQILGQGPKLLIQFQNNGVVDDSQLPKDRFSAERLKGVDSTLKIQPAKLEDSAVYLCASSLDPGNTGELFFGEGSRLTVL.

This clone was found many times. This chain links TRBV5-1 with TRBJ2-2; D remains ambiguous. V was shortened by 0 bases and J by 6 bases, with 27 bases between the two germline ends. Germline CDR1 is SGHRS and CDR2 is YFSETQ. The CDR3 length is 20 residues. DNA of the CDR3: TGCGCCAGCAGCTTGGAGAGGAAAACCCCCGCCCCCACTGCCGCCGGGGAGCTGTTTTTT. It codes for CASSLERKTPAPTAAGELFF.

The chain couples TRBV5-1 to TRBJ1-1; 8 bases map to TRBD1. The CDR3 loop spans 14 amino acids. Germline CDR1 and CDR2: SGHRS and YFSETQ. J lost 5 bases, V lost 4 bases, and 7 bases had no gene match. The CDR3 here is CASSPQGAKTEAFF. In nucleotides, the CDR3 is TGCGCCAGCAGCCCCCAGGGGGCTAAAACTGAAGCTTTCTTT.

The CDR3 region has the DNA TGCGCCAGCAGCTTACAGGGGGCGAGCACAGATACGCAGTATTTT. It is translated as CASSLQGASTDTQYF. The V call is TRBV5-1, the J call TRBJ2-3; 9 bases align to TRBD1. After removal of 2 bases from V and 0 bases from J, the junction contained 1 base not matched to a gene. The CDR3 loop spans 15 amino acids. CDR1 and CDR2 (germline): SGHRS, YFSETQ.

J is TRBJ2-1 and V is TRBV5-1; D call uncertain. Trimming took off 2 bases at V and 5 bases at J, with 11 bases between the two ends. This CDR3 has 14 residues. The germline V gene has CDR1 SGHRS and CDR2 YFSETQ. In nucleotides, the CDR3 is TGCGCCAGCAGCTTAGAATCAACTAACAATGAGCAGTTCTTC. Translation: CASSLESTNNEQFF.

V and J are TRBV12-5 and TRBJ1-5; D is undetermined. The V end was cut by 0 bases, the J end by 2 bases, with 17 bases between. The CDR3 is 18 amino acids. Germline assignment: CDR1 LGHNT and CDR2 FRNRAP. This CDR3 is CASGLVLAAAIRNQPQHF. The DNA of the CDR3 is TGTGCTAGTGGTTTGGTACTAGCGGCGGCTATACGCAATCAGCCCCAGCATTTT. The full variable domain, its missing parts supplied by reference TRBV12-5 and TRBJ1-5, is DARVTQTPRHKVTEMGQEVTMRCQPILGHNTVFWYRQTMMQGLELLAYFRNRAPLDDSGMPKDRFSAEMPDATLATLKIQPSEPRDSAVYFCASGLVLAAAIRNQPQHFGDGTRLSIL.

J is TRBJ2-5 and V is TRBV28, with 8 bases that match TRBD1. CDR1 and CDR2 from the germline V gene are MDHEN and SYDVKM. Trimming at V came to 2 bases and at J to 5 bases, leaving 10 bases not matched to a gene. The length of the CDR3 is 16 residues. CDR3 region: CASSLSQGAVRETQYF. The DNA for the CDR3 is TGTGCCAGCAGTTTAAGTCAGGGGGCGGTTAGGGAGACCCAGTACTTC.

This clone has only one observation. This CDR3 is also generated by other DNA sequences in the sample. CDR3 DNA: TGTGCCAGCTCACCGACAGGGGGCACAGATACGCAGTATTTT. Its translation is CASSPTGGTDTQYF. The chain uses TRBV18 and TRBJ2-3, with TRBD1 matching 8 bases. Losses at the gene ends were 3 bases for V and 1 base for J; bases not matched to a gene: 0. CDR1 is KGHSH and CDR2 is LQKENI in the germline V gene. CDR3 length equals 14 residues.

The CDR3 here is CAWSVSGRQVTDTQYF. CDR3 nucleotides: TGTGCCTGGAGTGTAAGTGGTCGGCAGGTCACAGATACGCAGTATTTT. The chain employs TRBV30 and TRBJ2-3; D unclear. The CDR3 loop spans 16 amino acids. Germline assignment: CDR1 GTSNPN and CDR2 SVGIG (reference sequence). The V end lost 0 bases, the J end lost 2 bases, and 15 bases lay between the germline ends.

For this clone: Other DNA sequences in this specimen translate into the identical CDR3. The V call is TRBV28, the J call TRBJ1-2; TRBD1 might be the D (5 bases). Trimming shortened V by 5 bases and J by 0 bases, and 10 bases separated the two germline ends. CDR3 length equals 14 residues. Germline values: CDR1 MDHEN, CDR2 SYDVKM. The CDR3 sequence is CASSLWGPNYGYTF. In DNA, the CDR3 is TGTGCCAGCAGTCTTTGGGGACCTAACTATGGCTACACCTTC.

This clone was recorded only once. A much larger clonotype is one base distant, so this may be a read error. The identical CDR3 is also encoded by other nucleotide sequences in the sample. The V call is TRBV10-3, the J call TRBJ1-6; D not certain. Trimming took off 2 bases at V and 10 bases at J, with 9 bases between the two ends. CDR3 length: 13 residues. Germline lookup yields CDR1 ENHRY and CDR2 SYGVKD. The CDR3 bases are TGTGCCATCAGTGAGCCACAGCCCTCACCCCTCCACTTT. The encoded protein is CAISEPQPSPLHF.

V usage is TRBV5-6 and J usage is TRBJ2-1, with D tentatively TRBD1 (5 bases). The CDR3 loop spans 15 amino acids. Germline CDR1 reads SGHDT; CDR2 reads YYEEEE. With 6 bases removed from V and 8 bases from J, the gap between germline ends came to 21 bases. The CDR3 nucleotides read TGTGCCAGCAACAGGATCTTTGAAGTAGGTTATGAGCAGTTCTTC. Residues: CASNRIFEVGYEQFF.

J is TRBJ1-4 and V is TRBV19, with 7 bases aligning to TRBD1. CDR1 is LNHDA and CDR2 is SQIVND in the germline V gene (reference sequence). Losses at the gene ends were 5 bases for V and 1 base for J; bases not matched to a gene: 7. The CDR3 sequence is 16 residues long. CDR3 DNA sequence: TGTGCCAGTAGTTCCCATCAGGGGGAAACTAATGAAAAACTGTTTTTT. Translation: CASSSHQGETNEKLFF.

The chain's CDR3 is CASFRDREGANVLTF. CDR3 nucleotide sequence: TGCGCCAGCTTCCGGGACAGGGAAGGGGCCAACGTCCTGACTTTC. The genes are TRBV10-2 and TRBJ2-6; 9 bases match TRBD1. The CDR3 contains 15 residues. J lost 4 bases, V lost 8 bases, and 6 bases had no gene match. Germline V gene lookup returns CDR1 WSHSY and CDR2 SAAADI.

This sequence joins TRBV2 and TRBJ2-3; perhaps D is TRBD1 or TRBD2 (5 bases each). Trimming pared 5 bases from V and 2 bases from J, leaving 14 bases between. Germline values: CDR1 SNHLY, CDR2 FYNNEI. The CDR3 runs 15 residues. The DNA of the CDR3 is TGTGCCAGCAGTTACCGGGACGGTTCCACAGATACGCAGTATTTT. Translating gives CASSYRDGSTDTQYF.

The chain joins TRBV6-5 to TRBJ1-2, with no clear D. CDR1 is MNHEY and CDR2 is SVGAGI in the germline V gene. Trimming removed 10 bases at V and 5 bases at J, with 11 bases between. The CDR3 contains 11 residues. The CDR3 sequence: CATNGVYGYTF. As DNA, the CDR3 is TGTGCCACTAACGGGGTGTATGGCTACACCTTC.

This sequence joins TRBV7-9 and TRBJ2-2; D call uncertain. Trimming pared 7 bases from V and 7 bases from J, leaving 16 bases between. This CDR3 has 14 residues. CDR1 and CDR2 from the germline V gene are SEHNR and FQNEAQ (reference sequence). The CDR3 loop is CASTLLLMNGELFF. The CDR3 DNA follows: TGTGCCAGCACCCTCCTTTTAATGAACGGGGAGCTGTTTTTT.

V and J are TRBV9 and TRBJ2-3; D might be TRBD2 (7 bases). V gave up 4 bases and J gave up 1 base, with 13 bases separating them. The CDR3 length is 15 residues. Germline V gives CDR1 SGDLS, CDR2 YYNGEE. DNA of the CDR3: TGTGCCAGCAGCTCCCGGGGGGCTGGCACAGATACGCAGTATTTT. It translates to CASSSRGAGTDTQYF.

CDR3 amino acids: CASSSGSEQYF. The CDR3 nucleotides read TGTGCCAGCAGCTCTGGCAGCGAGCAGTACTTC. The chain carries TRBV7-9 and TRBJ2-7, with D unclear. The V end lost 4 bases, the J end lost 6 bases, and 7 bases lay between the germline ends. The CDR3 is made up of 11 amino acids. Looked up from germline, CDR1 is SEHNR and CDR2 is FQNEAQ (reference sequence).

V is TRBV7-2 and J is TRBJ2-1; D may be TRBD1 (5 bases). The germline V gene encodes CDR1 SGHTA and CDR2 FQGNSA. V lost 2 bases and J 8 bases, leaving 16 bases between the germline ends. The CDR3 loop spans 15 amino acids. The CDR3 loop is CASSLTPGPRYEQFF. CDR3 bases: TGTGCCAGCAGCTTAACTCCAGGGCCAAGGTATGAGCAGTTCTTC.

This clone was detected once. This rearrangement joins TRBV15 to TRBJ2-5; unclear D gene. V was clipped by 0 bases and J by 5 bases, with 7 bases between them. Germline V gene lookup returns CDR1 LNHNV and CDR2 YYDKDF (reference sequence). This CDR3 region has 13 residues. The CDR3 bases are TGTGCCACCAGCAGAGATGTTTTCGAGACCCAGTACTTC. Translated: CATSRDVFETQYF.

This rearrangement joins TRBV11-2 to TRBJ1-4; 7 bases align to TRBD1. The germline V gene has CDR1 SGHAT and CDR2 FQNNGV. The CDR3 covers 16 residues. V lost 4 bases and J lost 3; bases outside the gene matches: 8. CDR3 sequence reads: CASSSGPGQSNEKLFF. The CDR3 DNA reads TGTGCCAGCAGCTCCGGACCGGGACAGTCTAATGAAAAACTGTTTTTT.

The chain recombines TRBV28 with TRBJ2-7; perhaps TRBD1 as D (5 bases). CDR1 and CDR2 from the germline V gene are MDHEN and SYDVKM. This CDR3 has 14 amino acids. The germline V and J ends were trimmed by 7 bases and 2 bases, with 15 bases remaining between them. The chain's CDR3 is CASTPAGKTYEQYF. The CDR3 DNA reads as TGTGCCAGCACCCCGGCAGGGAAAACCTACGAGCAGTACTTC.